A single sample gave rise to the 17 T cell receptor beta chains below, sequenced in a study of T-cell memory formation after mild COVID-19. One entry per CDR3 protein results from TCRdb running MiXCR on the 5' RACE reads. The table has roughly 120,000 distinct CDR3 sequences, roughly 15% seen once. Sequenced material: PBMCs or a T cell subset sorted from them (not recorded which). The receptor set was obtained from an adult woman who had mild COVID-19 (a few samples of this study predate the infection). Cell type and time point are not known.

The rearrangement links TRBV5-5 to TRBJ2-1, with 12 bases identical to TRBD2. CDR3 length: 15 amino acids. Germline trimming cut 3 bases from V and 4 bases from J; bases unmatched to any gene: 2. Germline CDR1 and CDR2: SGHKS and YYEKEE (reference sequence). CDR3 region: CASSSGLAGYNEQFF. The CDR3 DNA reads TGTGCCAGCAGCTCCGGACTAGCGGGGTACAATGAGCAGTTCTTC.

This chain links TRBV5-1 with TRBJ2-7, with 12 bases lining up with TRBD1. The CDR3 is made up of 14 amino acids. Germline assignment: CDR1 SGHRS and CDR2 YFSETQ. Trimming at V came to 3 bases and at J to 6 bases, leaving 4 bases not matched to a gene. The CDR3 DNA reads as TGCGCCAGCAGCTCGGGACAGGGGGCAGGCGAGCAGTACTTC. Translated, it gives CASSSGQGAGEQYF.

This clonotype was recorded many times. The chain has TRBV20-1 and TRBJ2-1, with TRBD2 matching 12 bases. J lost 8 bases, V lost 7 bases, and 6 bases had no gene match. CDR1 is DFQATT and CDR2 is SNEGSKA in the germline V gene (reference sequence). The CDR3 runs 13 residues. The DNA of the CDR3 is TGCAGTGAACTAGCGGGGGGTATGGATGAGCAGTTCTTC. Its protein is CSELAGGMDEQFF.

This chain joins TRBV20-1 and TRBJ2-5, with D perhaps matching TRBD2 (5 bases). Germline V lookup: CDR1 DFQATT, CDR2 SNEGSKA (reference sequence). V lost 6 bases, J lost 5 bases, and 13 bases lay in between. The CDR3 spans 12 residues. The CDR3 sequence is CSADTRLETQYF. The CDR3 nucleotides are TGCAGTGCGGATACTAGGTTGGAGACCCAGTACTTC.

J is TRBJ1-1 and V is TRBV7-2; D might be TRBD1 (5 bases). The CDR3 loop spans 14 amino acids. Germline V gene lookup returns CDR1 SGHTA and CDR2 FQGNSA. V was shortened by 1 base and J by 1 base, with 7 bases between the two germline ends. The chain's CDR3 is CASSLGQTNTEAFF. DNA for the CDR3: TGTGCCAGCAGCTTAGGACAGACGAACACTGAAGCTTTCTTT.

The table lists this clonotype with a few counts. J is TRBJ2-5 and V is TRBV4-1; no reliable D call. V lost 3 bases to trimming and J lost 4 bases, with 9 bases between them. The CDR3 consists of 13 residues. Germline values: CDR1 MGHRA, CDR2 YSYEKL. The CDR3 is CASSQALGETQYF. The DNA for the CDR3 is TGCGCCAGCAGCCAGGCCCTGGGAGAGACCCAGTACTTC.

This clonotype was counted only a few times. This chain connects TRBV4-1 to TRBJ2-7, with no clear D. Germline V gives CDR1 MGHRA, CDR2 YSYEKL. The CDR3 runs 13 residues. Between the trimmed V and J ends, which lost 1 base and 3 bases, there was a span of 7 bases. The chain's CDR3 is CASSQGQNYEQYF. CDR3 coding DNA: TGCGCCAGCAGCCAAGGGCAGAACTACGAGCAGTACTTC.

The rearrangement uses TRBV5-1 and TRBJ2-1, with TRBD1 matching over 10 bases. Trimming at V came to 6 bases and at J to 6 bases, leaving 12 bases not matched to a gene. The CDR3 is made up of 16 amino acids. The germline gives CDR1 SGHRS, CDR2 YFSETQ. CDR3 nucleotides: TGCGCCAGCACGATCTCCGGGACAGGGGAAGGCAATGAGCAGTTCTTC. This encodes CASTISGTGEGNEQFF.

The chain employs TRBV12-3 or TRBV12-4 and TRBJ2-7, with D unresolved. The CDR3 is 13 residues long. V gave up 1 base and J gave up 5 bases, with 9 bases separating them. This CDR3 is CASSLGRRDEQYF. CDR3 DNA sequence: TGTGCCAGCAGTTTAGGCAGGAGAGACGAGCAGTACTTC.

This clonotype turned up a few times. As DNA, the CDR3 is TGTGCCAGCAGTTTATCTACGGGGGGTTCCTACGAGCAGTACTTC. This codes for CASSLSTGGSYEQYF. V is TRBV27 and J is TRBJ2-7; TRBD2 aligns across 7 bases. The CDR3 sequence is 15 residues long. CDR1 is MNHEY, CDR2 SMNVEV, per germline (reference sequence). V shed 0 bases, J shed 1 base, and the junction held 3 bases outside the gene matches.

There are a few counts of this clonotype. One junction end disagrees with the germline gene, perhaps due to a read error. The chain employs TRBV2 and TRBJ1-1; the match to TRBD1 covers 12 bases. This CDR3 contains 15 residues. Germline V gives CDR1 SNHLY, CDR2 FYNNEI. The CDR3 DNA reads TGTGCCAGCAATCTTACCCCGGGACAGGGGGCCGCTAAGAGATTT. Translating it yields CASNLTPGQGAAKRF.

V is TRBV9 and J is TRBJ2-3, with D perhaps matching TRBD2 (5 bases). The CDR3 runs 13 residues. Per the germline V gene, CDR1 is SGDLS and CDR2 is YYNGEE. V was clipped by 0 bases and J by 5 bases, with 7 bases between them. For the CDR3, the DNA is TGTGCCAGCAGCGTAGACGGGAAAGATACGCAGTATTTT. This sequence encodes CASSVDGKDTQYF.

This clonotype was detected only a few times. The chain couples TRBV12-3 or TRBV12-4 to TRBJ2-3; tentatively, D is TRBD2 (7 bases). V was pared by 8 bases and J by 0 bases, with 30 bases between. The CDR3 contains 20 residues. The CDR3 coding sequence is TGTGCCAGCTATCCCCGCCCGCGGGGGCTAATAAGAGGCAGCACAGATACGCAGTATTTT. Amino acids: CASYPRPRGLIRGSTDTQYF.

This chain connects TRBV5-1 to TRBJ2-1, with D possibly being TRBD2 (6 bases). From germline, CDR1 is SGHRS and CDR2 YFSETQ. This CDR3 has 14 residues. Trimming shortened V by 2 bases and J by 5 bases, and 11 bases separated the two germline ends. The CDR3 sequence: CASSLTGSHNEQFF. The CDR3 region has the DNA TGCGCCAGCAGCTTAACCGGGAGTCACAATGAGCAGTTCTTC.

The chain recombines TRBV6-5 with TRBJ1-2, with 10 bases lining up with TRBD1. Looked up from germline, CDR1 is MNHEY and CDR2 is SVGAGI. The CDR3 extends over 15 amino acids. Unmatched junction bases numbered 12, after V lost 6 bases and J lost 8 bases. The CDR3 sequence is CASRPQGQGYLGYTF. For the CDR3, the DNA is TGTGCCAGCAGACCTCAGGGACAGGGGTACCTAGGCTACACCTTC.

The V call is TRBV7-9, the J call TRBJ2-1; weak D call: TRBD2 (6 bases). Trimming removed 2 bases at V and 8 bases at J, with 10 bases between. Germline V gene sequence: CDR1 SEHNR, CDR2 FQNEAQ (reference sequence). This CDR3 has 13 residues. The CDR3 DNA follows: TGTGCCAGCAGCTTATCTAGCGTAGATGAGCAGTTCTTC. It is translated as CASSLSSVDEQFF.

This sequence joins TRBV7-9 and TRBJ2-1; 9 bases line up with TRBD2. The ends lost 5 bases at V and 8 bases at J; junction bases unmatched: 7. The CDR3 is 14 amino acids. Looked up from germline, CDR1 is SEHNR and CDR2 is FQNEAQ (reference sequence). The CDR3 DNA is TGTGCCAGCAGCCCCGGGACTAGCATCGATGAGCAGTTCTTC. This sequence encodes CASSPGTSIDEQFF. Looking up the rest from reference TRBV7-9 and TRBJ2-1 gives the full variable domain: DTGVSQNPRHKITKRGQNVTFRCDPISEHNRLYWYRQTLGQGPEFLTYFQNEAQLEKSRLLSDRFSAERPKGSFSTLEIQRTEQGDSAMYLCASSPGTSIDEQFFGPGTRLTVL.